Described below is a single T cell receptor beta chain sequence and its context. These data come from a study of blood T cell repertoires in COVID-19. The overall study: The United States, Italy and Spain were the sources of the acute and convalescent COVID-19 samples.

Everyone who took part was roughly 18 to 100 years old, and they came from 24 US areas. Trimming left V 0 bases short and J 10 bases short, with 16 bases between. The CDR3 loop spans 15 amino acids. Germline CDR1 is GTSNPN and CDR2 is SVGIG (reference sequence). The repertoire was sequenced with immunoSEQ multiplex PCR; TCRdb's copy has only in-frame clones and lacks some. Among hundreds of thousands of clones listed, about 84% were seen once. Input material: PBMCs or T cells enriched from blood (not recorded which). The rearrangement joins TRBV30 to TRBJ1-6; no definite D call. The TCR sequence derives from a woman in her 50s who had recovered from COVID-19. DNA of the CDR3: TGTGCCTGGAGTGTATGGACGGGGAACGCCTCACCCCTCCACTTT. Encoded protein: CAWSVWTGNASPLHF.